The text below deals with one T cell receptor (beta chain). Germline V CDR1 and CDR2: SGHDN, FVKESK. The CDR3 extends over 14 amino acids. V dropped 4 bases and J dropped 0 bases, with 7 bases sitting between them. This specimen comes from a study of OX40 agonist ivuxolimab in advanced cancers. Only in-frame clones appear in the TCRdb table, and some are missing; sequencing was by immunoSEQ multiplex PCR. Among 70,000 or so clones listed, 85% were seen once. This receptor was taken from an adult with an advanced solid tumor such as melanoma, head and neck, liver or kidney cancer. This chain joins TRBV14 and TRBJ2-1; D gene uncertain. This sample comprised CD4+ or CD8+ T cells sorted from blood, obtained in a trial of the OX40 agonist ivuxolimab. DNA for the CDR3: TGTGCCAGCAGCCCAACCAGCTCCTACAATGAGCAGTTCTTC. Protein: CASSPTSSYNEQFF. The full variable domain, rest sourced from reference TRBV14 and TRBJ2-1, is EAGVTQFPSHSVIEKGQTVTLRCDPISGHDNLYWYRRVMGKEIKFLLHFVKESKQDESGMPNNRFLAERTGGTYSTLKVQPAELEDSGVYFCASSPTSSYNEQFFGPGTRLTVL.